The source of this T cell receptor (beta chain) is a study of T cell responses to AZD1222 COVID-19 vaccine. At the level of the study: Researchers grouped second doses given at about 4 or about 12 weeks into one pool. Findings and limits, study-wide: Most donors were white British, females outnumbered males, and clonal diversity was possibly underestimated.

Sequencing used immunoSEQ multiplex PCR; TCRdb keeps in-frame clones, though not all of them. The repertoire holds over 100,000 clones, with 84% as singletons. The V and J ends lost 7 bases and 2 bases respectively, with 15 bases between them. The CDR3 spans 14 residues. As for this clone: The antigen is unknown.

The clonotype comes from an adult in good health. The genes are TRBV23-1 and TRBJ2-7; D tentatively reads TRBD1 or TRBD2 (5 bases each). TRBV23-1 is given ORF status, its function remaining uncertain. This specimen consisted of peripheral blood, obtained on day 0 of AZD1222 vaccination. CDR3 loop: CASIARGAAYEQYF. The CDR3 DNA sequence: TGCGCCAGCATCGCCCGGGGCGCAGCCTACGAGCAGTACTTC.